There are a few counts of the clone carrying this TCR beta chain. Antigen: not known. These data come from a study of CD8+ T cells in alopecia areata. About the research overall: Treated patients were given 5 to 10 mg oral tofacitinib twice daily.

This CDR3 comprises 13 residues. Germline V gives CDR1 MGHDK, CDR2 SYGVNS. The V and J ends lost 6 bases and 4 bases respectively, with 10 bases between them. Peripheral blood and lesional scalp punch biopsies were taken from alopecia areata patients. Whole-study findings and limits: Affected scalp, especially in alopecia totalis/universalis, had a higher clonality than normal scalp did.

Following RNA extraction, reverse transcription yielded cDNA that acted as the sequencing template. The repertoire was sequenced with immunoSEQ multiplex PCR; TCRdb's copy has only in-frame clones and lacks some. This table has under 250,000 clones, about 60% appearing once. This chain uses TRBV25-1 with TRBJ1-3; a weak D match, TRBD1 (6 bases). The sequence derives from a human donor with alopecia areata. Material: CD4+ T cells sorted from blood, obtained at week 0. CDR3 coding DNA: TGTGCCAGCAGGCCGGGACAAGGAAACACCATATATTTT. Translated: CASRPGQGNTIYF.